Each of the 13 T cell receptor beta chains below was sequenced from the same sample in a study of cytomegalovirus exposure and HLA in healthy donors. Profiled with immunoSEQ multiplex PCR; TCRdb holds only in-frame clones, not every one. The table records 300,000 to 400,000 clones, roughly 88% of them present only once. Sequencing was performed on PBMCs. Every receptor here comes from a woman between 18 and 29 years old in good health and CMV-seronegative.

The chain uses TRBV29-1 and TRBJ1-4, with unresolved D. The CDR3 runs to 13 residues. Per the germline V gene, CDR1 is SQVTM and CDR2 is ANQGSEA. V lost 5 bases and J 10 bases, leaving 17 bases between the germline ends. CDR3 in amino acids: CSVPSVPAGKLFF. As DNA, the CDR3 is TGCAGCGTTCCCAGCGTCCCTGCGGGAAAACTGTTTTTT.

CDR3 sequence reads: CASSLGLAFYNEQFF. The CDR3 nucleotides read TGTGCCAGCAGTTTGGGACTAGCGTTTTACAATGAGCAGTTCTTC. The chain recombines TRBV28 with TRBJ2-1; 10 nucleotides align to TRBD2. After removal of 3 bases from V and 4 bases from J, the junction contained 3 bases not matched to a gene. The germline V gene has CDR1 MDHEN and CDR2 SYDVKM. The CDR3 loop spans 15 amino acids.

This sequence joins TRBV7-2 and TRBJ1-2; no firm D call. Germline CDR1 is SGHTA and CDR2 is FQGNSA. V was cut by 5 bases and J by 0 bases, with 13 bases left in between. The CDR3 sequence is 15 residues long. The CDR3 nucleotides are TGTGCCAGCAGCGCCCCCCGGGTGGCTAACTATGGCTACACCTTC. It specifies CASSAPRVANYGYTF.

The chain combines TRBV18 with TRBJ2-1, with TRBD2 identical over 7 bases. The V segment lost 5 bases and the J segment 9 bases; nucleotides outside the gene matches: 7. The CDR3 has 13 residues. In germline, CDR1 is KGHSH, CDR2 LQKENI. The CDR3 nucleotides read TGTGCCAGCTCAGCCGGGACTACGGGTGAGCAGTTCTTC. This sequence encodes CASSAGTTGEQFF.

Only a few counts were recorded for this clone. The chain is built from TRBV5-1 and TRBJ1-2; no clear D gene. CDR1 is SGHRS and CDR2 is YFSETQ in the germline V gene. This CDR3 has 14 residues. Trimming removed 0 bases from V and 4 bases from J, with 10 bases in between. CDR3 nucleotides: TGCGCCAGCAGCTTGGGGTCAGTCACCTATGGCTACACCTTC. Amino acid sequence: CASSLGSVTYGYTF.

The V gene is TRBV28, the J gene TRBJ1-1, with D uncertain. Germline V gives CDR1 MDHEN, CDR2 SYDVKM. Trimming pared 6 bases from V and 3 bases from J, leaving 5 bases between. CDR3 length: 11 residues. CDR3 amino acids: CASRYHTEAFF. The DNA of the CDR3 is TGTGCCAGCAGGTATCACACTGAAGCTTTCTTT.

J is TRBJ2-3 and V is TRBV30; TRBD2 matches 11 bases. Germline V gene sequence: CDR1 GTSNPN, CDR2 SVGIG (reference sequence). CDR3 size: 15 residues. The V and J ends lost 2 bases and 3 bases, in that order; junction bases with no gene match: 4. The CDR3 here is CAWSIAGGPTDTQYF. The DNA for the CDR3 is TGTGCCTGGAGTATAGCGGGAGGGCCGACAGATACGCAGTATTTT.

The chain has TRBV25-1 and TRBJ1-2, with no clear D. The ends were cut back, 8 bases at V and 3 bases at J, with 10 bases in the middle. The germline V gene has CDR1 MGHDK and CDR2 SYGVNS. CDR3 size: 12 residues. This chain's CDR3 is CASRVADYGYTF. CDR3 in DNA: TGTGCCAGCCGGGTCGCGGACTATGGCTACACCTTC.

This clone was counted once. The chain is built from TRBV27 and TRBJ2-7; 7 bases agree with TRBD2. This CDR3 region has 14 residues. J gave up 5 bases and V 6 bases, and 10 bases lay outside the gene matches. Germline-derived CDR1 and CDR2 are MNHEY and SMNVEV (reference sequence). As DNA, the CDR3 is TGTGCCAGCAGGACATCCGGGGGGAGGGACGAGCAGTACTTC. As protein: CASRTSGGRDEQYF.

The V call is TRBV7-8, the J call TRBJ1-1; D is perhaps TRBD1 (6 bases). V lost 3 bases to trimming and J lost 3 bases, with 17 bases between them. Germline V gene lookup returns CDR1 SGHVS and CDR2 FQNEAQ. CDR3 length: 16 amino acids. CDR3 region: CASSFAATGAYTEAFF. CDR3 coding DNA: TGTGCCAGCAGCTTCGCAGCGACAGGCGCCTACACTGAAGCTTTCTTT.

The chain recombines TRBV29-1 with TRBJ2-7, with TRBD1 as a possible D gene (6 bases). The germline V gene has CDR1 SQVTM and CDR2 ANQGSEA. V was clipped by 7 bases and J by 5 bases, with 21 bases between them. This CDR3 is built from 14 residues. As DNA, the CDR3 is TGCAGCGCGACGAGATCAGGGGCTTTCGACGAGCAGTACTTC. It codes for CSATRSGAFDEQYF.

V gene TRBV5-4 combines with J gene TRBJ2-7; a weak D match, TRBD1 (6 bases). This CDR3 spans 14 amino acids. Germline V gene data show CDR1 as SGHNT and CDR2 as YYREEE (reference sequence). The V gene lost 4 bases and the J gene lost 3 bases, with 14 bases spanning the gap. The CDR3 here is CASSPGTPDYEQYF. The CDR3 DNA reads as TGTGCCAGCAGCCCGGGGACACCTGACTACGAGCAGTACTTC.

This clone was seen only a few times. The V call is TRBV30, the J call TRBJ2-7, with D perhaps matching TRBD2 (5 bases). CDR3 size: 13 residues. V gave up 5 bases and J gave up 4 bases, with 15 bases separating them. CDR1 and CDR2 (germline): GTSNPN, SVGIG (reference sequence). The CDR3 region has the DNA TGTGCCTGGTCCAACGGAGAGGGATACGAGCAGTACTTC. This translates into CAWSNGEGYEQYF.